This T cell receptor (beta chain) was documented in a study of CD8 T cells in Susac syndrome. On the study more broadly: Sequenced Susac syndrome patients included six with clinically active disease and about eight in remission.

The RNA input was roughly 0.45 to 1 ug, and it was reverse transcribed with random hexamers. TCRdb used MiXCR to reprocess the immunoSEQ multiplex PCR reads, holding one entry per CDR3 protein. This sample carries some 75,000 distinct CDR3 sequences, around 93% of them seen once, and the ten largest clones take around 0.45%. The germline V and J ends were trimmed by 5 bases and 6 bases, with 16 bases remaining between them. This CDR3 spans 14 amino acids. Germline CDR1 is MNHNS and CDR2 is SASEGT. The sequenced target, TCR beta, came from blood CD8+ and CD4+ T cells. Each Susac syndrome patient had definite or probable disease by recently defined criteria.

This sequence joins TRBV6-1 and TRBJ1-2, with D possibly being TRBD1 (5 bases). This sequence originates from a human donor with Susac syndrome. Sequenced input: CD8+ T cells from PBMCs. The CDR3 nucleotides read TGTGCCAGCAGTCGGGACTCAAGGAGGCATGGCTACACCTTC. It codes for CASSRDSRRHGYTF.